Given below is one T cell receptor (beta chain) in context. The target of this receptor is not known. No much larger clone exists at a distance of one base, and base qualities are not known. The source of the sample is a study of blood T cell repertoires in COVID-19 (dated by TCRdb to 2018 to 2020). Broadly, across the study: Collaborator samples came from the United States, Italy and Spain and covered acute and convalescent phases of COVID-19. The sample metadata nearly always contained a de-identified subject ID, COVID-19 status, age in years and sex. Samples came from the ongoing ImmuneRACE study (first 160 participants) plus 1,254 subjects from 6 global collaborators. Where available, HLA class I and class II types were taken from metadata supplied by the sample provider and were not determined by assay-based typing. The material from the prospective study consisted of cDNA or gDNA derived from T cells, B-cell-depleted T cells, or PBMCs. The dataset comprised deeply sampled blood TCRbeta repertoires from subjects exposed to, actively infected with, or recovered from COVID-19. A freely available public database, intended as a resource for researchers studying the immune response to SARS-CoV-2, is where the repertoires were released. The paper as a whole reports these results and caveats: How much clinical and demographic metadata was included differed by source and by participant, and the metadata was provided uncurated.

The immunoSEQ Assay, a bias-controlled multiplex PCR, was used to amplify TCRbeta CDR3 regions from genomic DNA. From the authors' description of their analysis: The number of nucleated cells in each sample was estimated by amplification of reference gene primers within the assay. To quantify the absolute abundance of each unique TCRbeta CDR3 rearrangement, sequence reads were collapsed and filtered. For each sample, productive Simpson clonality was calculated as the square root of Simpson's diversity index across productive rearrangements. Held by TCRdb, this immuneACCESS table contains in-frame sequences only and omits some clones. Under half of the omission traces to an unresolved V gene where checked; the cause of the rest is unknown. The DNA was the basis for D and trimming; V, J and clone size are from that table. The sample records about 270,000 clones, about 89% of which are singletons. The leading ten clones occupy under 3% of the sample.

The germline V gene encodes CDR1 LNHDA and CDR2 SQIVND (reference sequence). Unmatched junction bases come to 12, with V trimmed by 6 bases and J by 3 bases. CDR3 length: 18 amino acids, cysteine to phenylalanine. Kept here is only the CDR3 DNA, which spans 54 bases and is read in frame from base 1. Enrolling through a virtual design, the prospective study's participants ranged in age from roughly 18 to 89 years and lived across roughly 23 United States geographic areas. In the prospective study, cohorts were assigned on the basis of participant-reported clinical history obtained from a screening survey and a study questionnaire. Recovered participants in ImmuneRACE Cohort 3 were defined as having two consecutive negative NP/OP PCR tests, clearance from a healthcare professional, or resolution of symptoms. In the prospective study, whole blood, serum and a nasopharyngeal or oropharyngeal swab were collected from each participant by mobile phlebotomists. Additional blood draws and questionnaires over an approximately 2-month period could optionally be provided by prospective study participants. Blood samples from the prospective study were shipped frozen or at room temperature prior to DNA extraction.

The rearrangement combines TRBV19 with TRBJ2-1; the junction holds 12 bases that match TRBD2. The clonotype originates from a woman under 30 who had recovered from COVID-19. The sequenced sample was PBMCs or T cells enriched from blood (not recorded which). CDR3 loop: CASSRLAGDPGIYNEQFF. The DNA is TGTGCCAGTAGCAGACTAGCGGGAGACCCAGGGATCTACAATGAGCAGTTCTTC.